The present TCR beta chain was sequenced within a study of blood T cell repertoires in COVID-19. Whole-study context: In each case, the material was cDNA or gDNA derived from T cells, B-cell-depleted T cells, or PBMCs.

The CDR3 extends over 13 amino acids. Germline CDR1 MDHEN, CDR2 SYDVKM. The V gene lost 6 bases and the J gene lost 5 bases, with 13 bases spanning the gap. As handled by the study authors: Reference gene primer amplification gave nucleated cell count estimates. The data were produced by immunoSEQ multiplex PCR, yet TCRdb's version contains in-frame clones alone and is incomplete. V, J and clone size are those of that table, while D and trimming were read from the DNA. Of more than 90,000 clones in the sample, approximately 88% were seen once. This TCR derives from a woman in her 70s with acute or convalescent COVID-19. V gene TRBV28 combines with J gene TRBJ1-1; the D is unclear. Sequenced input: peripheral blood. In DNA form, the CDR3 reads TGTGCCAGCAGCCCCCCGAGCCGGACTGAAGCTTTCTTT. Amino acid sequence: CASSPPSRTEAFF. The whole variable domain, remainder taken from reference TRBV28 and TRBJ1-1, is DVKVTQSSRYLVKRTGEKVFLECVQDMDHENMFWYRQDPGLGLRLIYFSYDVKMKEKGDIPEGYSVSREKKERFSLILESASTNQTSMYLCASSPPSRTEAFFGQGTRLTVV.